This T cell receptor (beta chain) was obtained from a study of blood T cells in healthy people across ages. This CDR3 is built from 15 residues. Looked up from germline, CDR1 is KGHSH and CDR2 is LQKENI. V shed 1 base and J shed 4 bases, with 13 bases lying between them. Sample-barcoded 5' priming and a J-beta primer mix drove a second PCR of 7 to 11 cycles. TCRdb itself ran the 5' RACE reads through MiXCR, one entry per CDR3 protein. Of roughly 700,000 distinct CDR3 sequences listed, around 32% are singletons. This clonotype turned up a few times. The rearrangement uses TRBV18 and TRBJ1-1; D call uncertain. Sequencing was performed on blood. The receptor's source is an elderly woman in good health. CDR3 in DNA: TGTGCCAGCTCACCACGCAAAGTCGCGGCCACTGAAGCTTTCTTT. It translates to CASSPRKVAATEAFF.